This entry concerns a single T cell receptor beta chain. J was trimmed by 11 bases and V by 2 bases; bases with no gene match: 4. The CDR3 runs to 12 residues. In germline, CDR1 is MNHEY, CDR2 SMNVEV (reference sequence). Survey-level TCR beta sequencing used the immunoSEQ assay. The assay was immunoSEQ multiplex PCR, and TCRdb's table has in-frame clones only and misses some. The sample records tens of thousands of clones, 93% being singletons. V gene TRBV27 combines with J gene TRBJ2-3, with 7 bases identical to TRBD1. Sequencing input: PBMCs. The source of this sequence is a man aged 40-49 years with rheumatoid arthritis. The CDR3 sequence is CASSLIGGGQYF. Here the CDR3 DNA reads TGTGCCAGCAGTTTAATAGGGGGCGGGCAGTATTTT.